A single sample is the source of the 26 T cell receptor beta chains below, sequenced in a study of beta chain features in type 1 diabetes. TCRB transcripts that were expressed got sequenced, as all of the isolated RNA had been reverse transcribed. The data were produced by immunoSEQ multiplex PCR, yet TCRdb's version contains in-frame clones alone and is incomplete. The sample has 200,000 to 250,000 clones; approximately 10% are singletons. Sequenced sample: central memory CD4+ T cells from blood. The source of these receptors is a man aged 18 to 30 in good health.

The chain links TRBV11-2 to TRBJ2-7, with 7 positions matching TRBD2. The germline CDR1 and CDR2 sequences are SGHAT and FQNNGV. Trimming at V came to 3 bases and at J to 5 bases, leaving 13 bases not matched to a gene. The CDR3 totals 16 residues. Here the CDR3 reads CASSLRLLANLDEQYF. DNA of the CDR3: TGTGCCAGCAGCTTGCGACTACTAGCGAATCTGGACGAGCAGTACTTC.

This clone was counted ten times or more. The chain joins TRBV7-6 to TRBJ2-5; D is unclear. This CDR3 is 13 amino acids long. V lost 2 bases and J 0 bases, leaving 4 bases between the germline ends. The V gene's germline CDR1 is SGHVS and CDR2 FNYEAQ. The CDR3 DNA reads TGTGCCAGCAGCTTAACCCACCAAGAGACCCAGTACTTC. Residues: CASSLTHQETQYF. Based on the CDR3 plus reference TRBV7-6 and TRBJ2-5, the full variable domain is GAGVSQSPRYKVTKRGQDVALRCDPISGHVSLYWYRQALGQGPEFLTYFNYEAQQDKSGLPNDRFSAERPEGSISTLTIQRTEQRDSAMYRCASSLTHQETQYFGPGTRLLVL.

This clone was found a few times. This same CDR3 is encoded by further DNA sequences in the sample. The CDR3: CASSSAYEQYF. The DNA of the CDR3 is TGTGCCAGCAGCTCCGCCTACGAGCAGTACTTC. The gene calls are TRBV11-2 and TRBJ2-7; D ambiguous. The CDR3 length is 11 residues. Deletions cut 4 bases from V and 2 bases from J, with 3 bases between. Per germline, CDR1 SGHAT and CDR2 FQNNGV.

The chain joins TRBV30 to TRBJ2-6, with 9 nucleotides matching TRBD1. Looked up from germline, CDR1 is GTSNPN and CDR2 is SVGIG (reference sequence). The CDR3 consists of 17 residues. The trim removed 5 bases at V and 2 bases at J, leaving 10 bases unmatched. The CDR3 DNA is TGTGCCTGGGAGGGATACAGGGGGCAGGCTGGGGCCAACGTCCTGACTTTC. Its protein is CAWEGYRGQAGANVLTF.

This chain links TRBV20-1 with TRBJ2-1, with 7 bases matching TRBD2. This CDR3 region has 11 residues. The germline V gene has CDR1 DFQATT and CDR2 SNEGSKA (reference sequence). V was clipped by 6 bases and J by 10 bases; unmatched bases: 6. The CDR3 DNA is TGCAGTGCCAAACTAGCGTTCGAGCAGTTCTTC. Protein: CSAKLAFEQFF.

This chain connects TRBV21-1 to TRBJ2-7. TRBV21-1 is classified as a pseudogene. CDR3 size: 14 residues. The CDR3 DNA reads as TGTGCCAGCATCCAGGGAAAGGAGGTCTACGAGCAGTACTTC. Its protein product is CASIQGKEVYEQYF.

The chain is built from TRBV30 and TRBJ1-4, with D uncertain. From germline, CDR1 is GTSNPN and CDR2 SVGIG (reference sequence). The CDR3 loop spans 13 amino acids. V was pared by 0 bases and J by 8 bases, with 10 bases between. CDR3 nucleotide sequence: TGTGCCTGGAGTGTACCCGGGAGAGAAAAACTGTTTTTT. This gives the protein CAWSVPGREKLFF.

This clone has a handful of counts. The chain employs TRBV30 and TRBJ1-1, with D unresolved. The CDR3 is made up of 13 amino acids. V lost 3 bases and J 0 bases, leaving 8 bases between the germline ends. CDR1 is GTSNPN, CDR2 SVGIG, per germline (reference sequence). The CDR3 here is CAWRSWVNTEAFF. For the CDR3, the DNA is TGTGCCTGGAGGAGTTGGGTGAACACTGAAGCTTTCTTT.

V gene TRBV7-9 combines with J gene TRBJ2-2, with D perhaps TRBD2 (5 bases). CDR1 SEHNR and CDR2 FQNEAQ come from the germline V gene (reference sequence). The CDR3 loop spans 16 amino acids. The germline V and J ends were trimmed by 2 bases and 1 base, with 11 bases remaining between them. Here the CDR3 reads CASSLIGSGNTGELFF. CDR3 sequence (DNA): TGTGCCAGCAGCTTAATCGGCAGCGGGAACACCGGGGAGCTGTTTTTT.

The chain employs TRBV6-1 and TRBJ2-5, with D perhaps TRBD2 (6 bases). The germline gives CDR1 MNHNS, CDR2 SASEGT. This CDR3 spans 18 amino acids. Trimming left V 3 bases short and J 0 bases short, with 20 bases between. The CDR3 DNA is TGTGCCAGCAGTGAGCCGTGGAGGGCCGTCAAGAACCAAGAGACCCAGTACTTC. Amino acids: CASSEPWRAVKNQETQYF.

At least ten counts were recorded for this clone. The genes are TRBV9 and TRBJ1-1; D unclear. The CDR3 is made up of 12 amino acids. Trimming left V 0 bases short and J 9 bases short, with 9 bases between. CDR1 SGDLS and CDR2 YYNGEE come from the germline V gene. This chain's CDR3 is CASSVVSDKAFF. CDR3 DNA: TGTGCCAGCAGCGTAGTGTCAGACAAAGCTTTCTTT.

The chain has TRBV15 and TRBJ2-2, with 11 bases matching TRBD2. Germline V gene data show CDR1 as LNHNV and CDR2 as YYDKDF (reference sequence). The CDR3 loop spans 16 amino acids. J was trimmed by 6 bases and V by 3 bases; bases with no gene match: 6. This CDR3 reads CATSSPGTSGAGELFF. CDR3 DNA: TGTGCCACCAGCAGTCCCGGGACTAGCGGTGCCGGGGAGCTGTTTTTT.

In its sample, this clone was seen a few times. CDR3 in amino acids: CASRASGGSSYNEQFF. The CDR3 bases are TGTGCCAGCAGGGCTAGCGGGGGGAGCTCCTACAATGAGCAGTTCTTC. V usage is TRBV7-9 and J usage is TRBJ2-1; 11 nucleotides agree with TRBD2. CDR3 size: 16 residues. V gave up 6 bases and J gave up 0 bases; unmatched junction bases: 4. The germline gives CDR1 SEHNR, CDR2 FQNEAQ (reference sequence).

This clone was seen many times. The chain couples TRBV29-1 to TRBJ1-1; no definite D call. Per germline, CDR1 SQVTM and CDR2 ANQGSEA. The CDR3 has 12 amino acids. Trimming took off 4 bases at V and 6 bases at J, with 12 bases between the two ends. The CDR3 loop is CSVVQELPEAFF. The CDR3 DNA reads TGCAGCGTTGTCCAGGAGTTGCCTGAAGCTTTCTTT.

The sample holds a few counts of this clone. This likely stems from a read error, as it lies one base from a far larger clone. This specimen includes other DNA sequences encoding the same CDR3. The rearrangement joins TRBV29-1 to TRBJ2-5; D is unclear. The ends were cut back, 6 bases at V and 2 bases at J, with 13 bases in the middle. Germline assignment: CDR1 SQVTM and CDR2 ANQGSEA. The CDR3 runs 13 residues. The CDR3 is CSVRPDSQETQYF. The CDR3 region has the DNA TGCAGCGTAAGGCCCGATTCTCAAGAGACCCAGTACTTC.

Here the CDR3 reads CAWSVQTTNYGYTF. The CDR3 DNA is TGTGCCTGGAGTGTACAGACTACTAACTATGGCTACACCTTC. The genes are TRBV30 and TRBJ1-2, with D unclear. The germline CDR1 and CDR2 sequences are GTSNPN and SVGIG (reference sequence). V lost 0 bases to trimming and J lost 0 bases, with 8 bases between them. The length of the CDR3 is 14 residues.

V gene TRBV11-3 combines with J gene TRBJ1-2, with TRBD1 as a possible D gene (5 bases). Between the trimmed V and J ends, which lost 4 bases and 4 bases, there was a span of 25 bases. Germline-derived CDR1 and CDR2 are SGHNT and YENEEA. The CDR3 is made up of 18 amino acids. Written as DNA, the CDR3 is TGTGCCAGCAGCTCGATTAGGGCTGCGTCAGGGAATCGCTATGGCTACACCTTC. Protein sequence: CASSSIRAASGNRYGYTF.

The table lists this clone with a few counts. The chain employs TRBV14 and TRBJ2-5, with 8 bases fitting TRBD1. The ends lost 5 bases at V and 6 bases at J; junction bases unmatched: 11. Looked up from germline, CDR1 is SGHDN and CDR2 is FVKESK. CDR3 length: 15 residues. The CDR3 region is CASSSPGQGIQTQYF. DNA of the CDR3: TGTGCCAGCAGCTCGCCAGGACAGGGCATACAGACCCAGTACTTC.

This chain joins TRBV5-1 and TRBJ2-1, with 8 positions matching TRBD1. Trimming removed 0 bases from V and 10 bases from J; junction bases left unmatched: 6. CDR3 length equals 14 residues. Germline CDR1 reads SGHRS; CDR2 reads YFSETQ. CDR3 sequence (DNA): TGCGCCAGCAGCTTGGACAGGGGGGACCGCGAGCAGTTCTTC. Protein: CASSLDRGDREQFF.

The CDR3 DNA reads as TGTGCCAGCGCCACCGAGAGGGCTGGGGCCAACGTCCTGACTTTC. Translation: CASATERAGANVLTF. The rearrangement links TRBV25-1 to TRBJ2-6, with D maybe TRBD2 (5 bases). The germline V gene encodes CDR1 MGHDK and CDR2 SYGVNS. This CDR3 region has 15 residues. The V end lost 8 bases, the J end lost 2 bases, and 13 bases lay between the germline ends.

The V and J genes are TRBV27 and TRBJ2-3; 11 positions match TRBD2. The V gene end was trimmed by 5 bases and the J gene end by 8 bases; junction bases not matched to a gene: 9. Germline V gene sequence: CDR1 MNHEY, CDR2 SMNVEV (reference sequence). This CDR3 is built from 15 residues. The chain's CDR3 is CASSDGTSGGGTQYF. In DNA, the CDR3 is TGTGCCAGCAGTGACGGGACTAGCGGCGGGGGTACGCAGTATTTT.

The chain uses TRBV14 and TRBJ1-4, with a possible D match to TRBD1 (6 bases). Germline-derived CDR1 and CDR2 are SGHDN and FVKESK. This CDR3 has 15 amino acids. Between the trimmed V and J ends, which lost 4 bases and 3 bases, there was a span of 12 bases. CDR3: CASSLRGWANEKLFF. CDR3 bases: TGTGCCAGCAGCCTCAGGGGCTGGGCTAATGAAAAACTGTTTTTT.

This clone was recorded a few times. The genes are TRBV9 and TRBJ2-4; TRBD2 agrees at 9 bases. Trimming took 0 bases from V and 4 from J; bases not matched to a gene: 5. Germline-derived CDR1 and CDR2 are SGDLS and YYNGEE. The CDR3 has 16 residues. DNA of the CDR3: TGTGCCAGCAGCGTAGGCCCTAGCGGGAATAAAAACATTCAGTACTTC. Encoded protein: CASSVGPSGNKNIQYF.

This clone has at least ten counts. The chain is built from TRBV30 and TRBJ2-7; no firm D call. Trimming pared 0 bases from V and 6 bases from J, leaving 15 bases between. The CDR3 totals 14 residues. Germline loops: CDR1 GTSNPN, CDR2 SVGIG (reference sequence). CDR3 in amino acids: CAWSVGPKPREQYF. CDR3 coding DNA: TGTGCCTGGAGTGTAGGCCCGAAACCTCGCGAGCAGTACTTC.

This clone was counted only a few times. This rearrangement joins TRBV30 to TRBJ2-3, with D uncertain. The V gene lost 2 bases and the J gene lost 7 bases, with 10 bases spanning the gap. This CDR3 spans 12 amino acids. CDR1 GTSNPN and CDR2 SVGIG come from the germline V gene (reference sequence). CDR3 amino acids: CAWSPGPYTQYF. The CDR3 coding sequence is TGTGCCTGGAGTCCGGGCCCCTATACGCAGTATTTT.

The chain joins TRBV7-2 to TRBJ1-1; D call uncertain. Germline V CDR1 and CDR2: SGHTA, FQGNSA. The CDR3 loop spans 13 amino acids. Trimming shortened V by 4 bases and J by 1 base, and 7 bases separated the two germline ends. The CDR3 coding sequence is TGTGCCAGCAGCTCCCAAGCGAACACTGAAGCTTTCTTT. The encoded protein is CASSSQANTEAFF.